These 8 T cell receptor beta chains were sequenced from one sample in a study of glioma-infiltrating T cells. TCR alpha and beta CDR3 regions were amplified from RNA using iRepertoire nested multiplex PCR. TCRdb used MiXCR to reprocess the multiplex PCR reads, holding one entry per CDR3 protein. The data hold around 180,000 distinct CDR3 sequences, with around 40% observed a single time. Sequenced: glioma tissue, nonneoplastic brain tissue, or PBMCs (not recorded which). Receptor source: a human donor with low-grade glioma or glioblastoma, undergoing nonglioma brain surgery, or in good health (not recorded which).

This clonotype turned up a few times. V and J are TRBV10-1 and TRBJ2-5; D is ambiguous. The V gene's germline CDR1 is WNHNN and CDR2 SYGVQD (reference sequence). The germline V and J ends were trimmed by 4 bases and 0 bases, with 9 bases remaining between them. There are 14 residues in the CDR3. The CDR3 protein is CASSASSHQETQYF. The CDR3 bases are TGCGCCAGCAGTGCGTCCAGCCACCAAGAGACCCAGTACTTC.

This clonotype was counted many times. The chain joins TRBV6-2 or TRBV6-3 to TRBJ2-7; possible D gene TRBD1, 6 bases. The germline V gene has CDR1 MNHEY and CDR2 SVGEGT. With 1 base removed from V and 2 bases from J, the gap between germline ends came to 9 bases. The CDR3 length is 14 residues. The CDR3 protein is CASSYYQGTYEQYF. The CDR3 DNA sequence: TGTGCCAGCAGTTACTACCAGGGGACCTACGAGCAGTACTTC.

Regarding this clonotype: A much larger clone is a single base away; this may be a read error. This chain links TRBV7-2 with TRBJ1-2; tentative D call: TRBD1 (6 bases). This CDR3 is built from 15 residues. V was clipped by 1 base and J by 8 bases, with 17 bases between them. Germline V gene data show CDR1 as SGHTA and CDR2 as FQGNSA. The CDR3 spells CASSLEYRVVGGYTF. Here the CDR3 DNA reads TGTGCCAGCAGCTTAGAATACAGGGTGGTAGGCGGCTACACCTTC.

This clonotype has only a few counts. A much larger clonotype is one base distant, so this may be a read error. V is TRBV6-6 and J is TRBJ2-7, with TRBD1 as a possible D gene (6 bases). This CDR3 has 15 residues. Germline V gene lookup returns CDR1 MNHNY and CDR2 SVGAGI (reference sequence). Trimming shortened V by 2 bases and J by 3 bases, and 14 bases separated the two germline ends. The CDR3 loop reads CASSYMAGVDYEQYF. For the CDR3, the DNA is TGTGCCAGCAGTTACATGGCAGGGGTCGACTACGAGCAGTACTTC.

Turning to this clonotype: One end of the junction is discordant with germline, which a read error may explain. Here the CDR3 reads CASSFGLANEKYF. The CDR3 DNA reads TGTGCCAGCAGTTTCGGACTAGCGAACGAGAAGTACTTC. The gene calls are TRBV12-3 or TRBV12-4 and TRBJ2-1; 9 bases match TRBD2. The CDR3 is 13 amino acids.

This clonotype has ten or more counts. V usage is TRBV20-1 and J usage is TRBJ1-1; D not certain. Trimming cost V 3 bases and J 1 base, with 12 bases left between them. The CDR3 loop spans 14 amino acids. Germline assignment: CDR1 DFQATT and CDR2 SNEGSKA (reference sequence). The CDR3 bases are TGCAGTGCTAGGAAATTGGCGGGGAACACTGAAGCTTTCTTT. Protein product: CSARKLAGNTEAFF.

The chain uses TRBV9 and TRBJ2-3; TRBD2 matches at 9 bases. The CDR3 is 15 amino acids. Looked up from germline, CDR1 is SGDLS and CDR2 is YYNGEE. Trimming took 0 bases from V and 5 from J; bases not matched to a gene: 4. The CDR3 sequence is CASSVAREGRDTQYF. The CDR3 nucleotides read TGTGCCAGCAGCGTAGCGCGGGAGGGCCGAGATACGCAGTATTTT.

About this clonotype: A much larger clone differs from this one at a single base, so this may be a read error. The chain carries TRBV20-1 and TRBJ2-1; 7 bases line up with TRBD2. The CDR3 runs 16 residues. Losses at the gene ends were 0 bases for V and 7 bases for J; bases not matched to a gene: 12. Germline V lookup: CDR1 DFQATT, CDR2 SNEGSKA (reference sequence). The CDR3 nucleotides read TGCAGTGCTAGAGATCTGGCGGGAGAGCCGAGGAATGAGCAGTTCTTC. This codes for CSARDLAGEPRNEQFF.